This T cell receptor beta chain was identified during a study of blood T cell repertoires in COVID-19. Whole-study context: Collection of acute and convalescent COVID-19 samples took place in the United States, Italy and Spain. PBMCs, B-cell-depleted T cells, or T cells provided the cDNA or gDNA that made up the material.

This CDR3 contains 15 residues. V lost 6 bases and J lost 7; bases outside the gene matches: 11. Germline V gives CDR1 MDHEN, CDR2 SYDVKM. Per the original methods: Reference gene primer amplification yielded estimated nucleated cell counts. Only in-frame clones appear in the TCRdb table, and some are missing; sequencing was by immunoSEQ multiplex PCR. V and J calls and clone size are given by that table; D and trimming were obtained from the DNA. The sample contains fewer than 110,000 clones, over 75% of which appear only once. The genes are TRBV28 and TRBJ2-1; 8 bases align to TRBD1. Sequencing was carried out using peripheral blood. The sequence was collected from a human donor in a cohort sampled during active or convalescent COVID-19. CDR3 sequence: CASSHPGQVFNEQFF. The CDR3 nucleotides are TGTGCCAGCAGCCACCCGGGACAGGTTTTTAATGAGCAGTTCTTC. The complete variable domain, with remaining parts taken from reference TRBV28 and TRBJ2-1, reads DVKVTQSSRYLVKRTGEKVFLECVQDMDHENMFWYRQDPGLGLRLIYFSYDVKMKEKGDIPEGYSVSREKKERFSLILESASTNQTSMYLCASSHPGQVFNEQFFGPGTRLTVL.